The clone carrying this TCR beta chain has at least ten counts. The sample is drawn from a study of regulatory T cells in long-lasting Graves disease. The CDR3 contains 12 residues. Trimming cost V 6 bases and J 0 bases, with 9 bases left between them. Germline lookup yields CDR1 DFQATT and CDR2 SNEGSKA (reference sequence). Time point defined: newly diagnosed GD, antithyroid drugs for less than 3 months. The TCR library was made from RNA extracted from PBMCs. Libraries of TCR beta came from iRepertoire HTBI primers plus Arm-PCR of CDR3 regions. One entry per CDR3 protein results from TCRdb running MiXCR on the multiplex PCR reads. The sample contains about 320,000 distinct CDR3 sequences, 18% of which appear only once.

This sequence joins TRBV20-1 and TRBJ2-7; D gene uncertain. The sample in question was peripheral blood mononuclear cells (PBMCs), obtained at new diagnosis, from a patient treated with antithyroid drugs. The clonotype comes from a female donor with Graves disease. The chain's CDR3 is CSAYGDSYEQYF. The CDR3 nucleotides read TGCAGTGCCTACGGAGACTCCTACGAGCAGTACTTC.